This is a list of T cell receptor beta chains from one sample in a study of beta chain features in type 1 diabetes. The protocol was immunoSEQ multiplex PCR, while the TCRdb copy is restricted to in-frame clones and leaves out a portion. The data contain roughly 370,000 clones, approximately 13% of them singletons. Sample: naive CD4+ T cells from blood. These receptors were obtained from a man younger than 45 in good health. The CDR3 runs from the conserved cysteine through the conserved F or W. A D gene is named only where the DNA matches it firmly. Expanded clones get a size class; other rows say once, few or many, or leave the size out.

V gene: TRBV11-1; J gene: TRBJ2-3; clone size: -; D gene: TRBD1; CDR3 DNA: TGTGCCAGCAGCTTAGCGGACAGGGGAAAAACAGATACGCAGTATTTT; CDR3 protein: CASSLADRGKTDTQYF
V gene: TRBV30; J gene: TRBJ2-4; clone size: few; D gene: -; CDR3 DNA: TGTGCCTGGGAAGCGTTGGGGGCTTTGGTAGCCAAAAACATTCAGTACTTC; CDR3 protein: CAWEALGALVAKNIQYF
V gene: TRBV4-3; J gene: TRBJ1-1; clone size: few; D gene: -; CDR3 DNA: TGCGCCAGCAGCCAAGAGGGACCCATGAACACTGAAGCTTTCTTT; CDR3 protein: CASSQEGPMNTEAFF
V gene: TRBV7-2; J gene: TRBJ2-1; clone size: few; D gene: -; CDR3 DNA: TGTGCCAGCAGCGAAGTAGACAGAGAGCAGTTCTTC; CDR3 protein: CASSEVDREQFF
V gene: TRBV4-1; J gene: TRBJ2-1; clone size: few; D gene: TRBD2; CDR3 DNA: TGCGCCAGCAGCCAGTTAGGGACTACTCATGAGCAGTTCTTC; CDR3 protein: CASSQLGTTHEQFF
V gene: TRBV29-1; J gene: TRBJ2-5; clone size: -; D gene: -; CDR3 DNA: TGCAGCGTTGACGGGTTTGGCGAGACCCAGTACTTC; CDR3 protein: CSVDGFGETQYF
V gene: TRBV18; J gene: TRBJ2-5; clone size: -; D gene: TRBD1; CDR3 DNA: TGTGCCAGCTCCCCGGGACAGGGGGACCAAGAGACCCAGTACTTC; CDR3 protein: CASSPGQGDQETQYF
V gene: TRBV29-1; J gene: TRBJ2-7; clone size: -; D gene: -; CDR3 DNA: TGCAGCGTTGAGCTAGCATACGAGCAGTACTTC; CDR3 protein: CSVELAYEQYF
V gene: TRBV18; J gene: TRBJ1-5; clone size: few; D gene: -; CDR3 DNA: TGTGCCAGCTCACCACCCCCGGGGGCCAATCAGCCCCAGCATTTT; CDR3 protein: CASSPPPGANQPQHF
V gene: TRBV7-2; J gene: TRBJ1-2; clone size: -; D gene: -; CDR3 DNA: TGTGCCAGCCGACCTTCGCACGGGGCGCGGGACTATGGCTACACCTTC; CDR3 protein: CASRPSHGARDYGYTF
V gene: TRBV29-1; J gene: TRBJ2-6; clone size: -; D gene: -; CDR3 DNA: TGCAGCGTTGCGGTCTCTGGGGCCAACGTCCTGACTTTC; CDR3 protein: CSVAVSGANVLTF
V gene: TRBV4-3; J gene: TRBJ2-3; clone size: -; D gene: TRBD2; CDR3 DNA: TGCGCCAGCAGCCAGCATAGCGGGAGGGATGCAGATACGCAGTATTTT; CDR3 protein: CASSQHSGRDADTQYF
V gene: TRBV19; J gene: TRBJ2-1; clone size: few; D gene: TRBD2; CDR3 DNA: TGTGCCAGTACCACTGGGGGTAGCGGGCTCGTAGTGAACAATGAGCAGTTCTTC; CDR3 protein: CASTTGGSGLVVNNEQFF
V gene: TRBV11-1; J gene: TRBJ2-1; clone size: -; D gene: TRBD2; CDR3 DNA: TGTGCCAGCAGCATTAGAGCGGGAGTGTCCTACAATGAGCAGTTCTTC; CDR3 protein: CASSIRAGVSYNEQFF
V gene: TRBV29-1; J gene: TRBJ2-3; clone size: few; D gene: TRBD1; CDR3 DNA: TGCAGCGCCCGAAACCGGGACAGGGGCAGGGACTGGGGATCGTTAATAGGAGATACGCAGTATTTT; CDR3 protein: CSARNRDRGRDWGSLIGDTQYF
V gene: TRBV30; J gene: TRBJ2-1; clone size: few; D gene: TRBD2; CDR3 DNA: TGTGCCTGGAGGTCGATAGCGGGGGGGGATGAGCAGTTCTTC; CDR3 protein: CAWRSIAGGDEQFF
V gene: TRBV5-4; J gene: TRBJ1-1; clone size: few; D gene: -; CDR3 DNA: TGTGCCAGCAGCTTCGCCGGGCAGGACACTGAAGCTTTCTTT; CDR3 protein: CASSFAGQDTEAFF
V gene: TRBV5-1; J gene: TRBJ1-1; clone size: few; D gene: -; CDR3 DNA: TGCGCCAGCAGCACCCAACTAAACACTGAAGCTTTCTTT; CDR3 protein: CASSTQLNTEAFF
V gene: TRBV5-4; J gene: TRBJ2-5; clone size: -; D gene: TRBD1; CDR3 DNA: TGTGCCAGCAGCGGGACAGGGGAAGAGACCCAGTACTTC; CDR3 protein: CASSGTGEETQYF
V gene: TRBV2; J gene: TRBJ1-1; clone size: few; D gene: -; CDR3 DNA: TGTGCCAGCAATGTGAACACTGAAGCTTTCTTT; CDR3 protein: CASNVNTEAFF
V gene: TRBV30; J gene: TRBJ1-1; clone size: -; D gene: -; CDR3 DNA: TGTGCCTGGAGTGTAAGAGAGAACACTGAAGCTTTCTTT; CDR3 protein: CAWSVRENTEAFF
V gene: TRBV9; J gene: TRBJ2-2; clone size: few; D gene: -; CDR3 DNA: TGTGCCAGCAGCGTAGTTAGCAGACACACCGGGGAGCTGTTTTTT; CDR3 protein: CASSVVSRHTGELFF
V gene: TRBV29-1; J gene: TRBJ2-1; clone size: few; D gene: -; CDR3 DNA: TGCAGCGTTCTAAGAGCGAGGGGCCTCTACAATGAGCAGTTCTTC; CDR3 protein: CSVLRARGLYNEQFF
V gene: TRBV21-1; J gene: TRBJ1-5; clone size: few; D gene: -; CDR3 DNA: TGTGCCAGCAGCAAAGAGGGGGGATCCCGCAATCAGCCCCAGCATTTT; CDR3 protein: CASSKEGGSRNQPQHF
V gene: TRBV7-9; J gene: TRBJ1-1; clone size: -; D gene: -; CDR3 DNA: TGTGCCAGCAGCTTAGTTGGGGGGTCAAAATTACCGAACACTGAAGCTTTCTTT; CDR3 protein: CASSLVGGSKLPNTEAFF
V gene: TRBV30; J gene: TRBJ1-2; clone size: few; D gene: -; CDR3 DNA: TGTGCCTGGAGTGTTCGACAAATGGGTGGCTACACCTTC; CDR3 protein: CAWSVRQMGGYTF
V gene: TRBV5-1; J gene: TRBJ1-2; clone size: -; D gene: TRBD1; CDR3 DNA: TGCGCCAGCAGCTACAGACAGGGGGCATCCTATGGCTACACCTTC; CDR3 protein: CASSYRQGASYGYTF
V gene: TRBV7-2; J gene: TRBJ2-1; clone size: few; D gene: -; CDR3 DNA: TGTGCCAGCAGCCCGAGTGGGAGCCCGGCTGAGCAGTTCTTC; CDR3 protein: CASSPSGSPAEQFF
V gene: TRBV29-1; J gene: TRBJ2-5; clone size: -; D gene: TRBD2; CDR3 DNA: TGCAGCGTCGCGACAACAGCTAGCGGGAGGAGGGAGACCCAGTACTTC; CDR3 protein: CSVATTASGRRETQYF
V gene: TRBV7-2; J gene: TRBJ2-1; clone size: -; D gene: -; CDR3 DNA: TGTGCCAGCAGGTTTACAGGTTCCAACAATGAGCAGTTCTTC; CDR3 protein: CASRFTGSNNEQFF
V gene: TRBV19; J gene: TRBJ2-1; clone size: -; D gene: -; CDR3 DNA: TGTGCCAGTAGTATAGCGGGAGTGGACCTTGGGAATGAGCAGTTCTTC; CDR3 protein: CASSIAGVDLGNEQFF
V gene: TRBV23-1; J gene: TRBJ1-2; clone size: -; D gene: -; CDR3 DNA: TGCGCCAGTGGTGGCACCTATGGCTACACCTTC; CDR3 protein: CASGGTYGYTF